This entry lists 12 T cell receptor beta chains sequenced from one sample in a study of blood T cell repertoires in COVID-19. The repertoire was sequenced with immunoSEQ multiplex PCR; TCRdb's copy has only in-frame clones and lacks some. The sample comprises 100,000 to 150,000 clones, 85% to 90% of which are singletons, and roughly 3.9% rests with the top ten. Sequencing was performed on peripheral blood. Every receptor here comes from a man aged 55 to 70 with acute or convalescent COVID-19.

This clone appeared a single time. J is TRBJ2-6 and V is TRBV7-8; D is unresolved. In germline, CDR1 is SGHVS, CDR2 FQNEAQ. The CDR3 length is 16 residues. The V and J ends lost 2 bases and 0 bases respectively, with 8 bases between them. CDR3: CASSLLTGSGANVLTF. Here the CDR3 DNA reads TGTGCCAGCAGCTTATTGACGGGCTCTGGGGCCAACGTCCTGACTTTC. Filled out from reference TRBV7-8 and TRBJ2-6, the complete variable domain reads GAGVSQSPRYKVAKRGQDVALRCDPISGHVSLFWYQQALGQGPEFLTYFQNEAQLDKSGLPSDRFFAERPEGSVSTLKIQRTQQEDSAVYLCASSLLTGSGANVLTFGAGSRLTVL.

V usage is TRBV4-3 and J usage is TRBJ2-7; 7 bases map to TRBD1. The J segment lost 2 bases and the V segment lost 3 bases, leaving 7 bases of the junction unmatched. The CDR3 totals 15 residues. Germline loops: CDR1 LGHNA, CDR2 YSLEER. The CDR3 reads CASSQRQGEAYEQYF. CDR3 in DNA: TGCGCCAGCAGCCAGAGGCAGGGGGAAGCCTACGAGCAGTACTTC.

The rearrangement uses TRBV6-1 and TRBJ1-5; 12 bases match TRBD1. The CDR3 totals 20 residues. Germline V gene sequence: CDR1 MNHNS, CDR2 SASEGT. The V and J ends lost 2 bases and 1 base, in that order; junction bases with no gene match: 12. Written as DNA, the CDR3 is TGTGCCAGCAGTGAAACCGGGACAGGGGGCAATTTAGGCAGCAATCAGCCCCAGCATTTT. Protein product: CASSETGTGGNLGSNQPQHF.

The chain is built from TRBV4-3 and TRBJ2-1, with a tentative D call TRBD2 (5 bases). Germline V lookup: CDR1 LGHNA, CDR2 YSLEER. The CDR3 has 13 amino acids. Trimming left V 2 bases short and J 5 bases short, with 7 bases between. CDR3: CASSQRRDNEQFF. The CDR3 DNA is TGCGCCAGCAGCCAACGGCGGGACAATGAGCAGTTCTTC.

The count of this clone is one. The V call is TRBV7-8, the J call TRBJ2-5, with 10 bases lining up with TRBD2. The CDR3 sequence is 16 residues long. Looked up from germline, CDR1 is SGHVS and CDR2 is FQNEAQ. Trimming removed 0 bases from V and 5 bases from J; junction bases left unmatched: 6. In DNA form, the CDR3 reads TGTGCCAGCAGCTTAGCGCTAGCGGGAGCAGGGGAGACCCAGTACTTC. Its protein product is CASSLALAGAGETQYF.

The gene calls are TRBV4-1 and TRBJ1-3; D unresolved. V dropped 5 bases and J dropped 4 bases, with 9 bases sitting between them. The germline CDR1 and CDR2 sequences are MGHRA and YSYEKL. This CDR3 contains 13 residues. The DNA for the CDR3 is TGCGCCAGCAGCTGGACTCAGGGAAACACCATATATTTT. It yields the protein CASSWTQGNTIYF.

This chain links TRBV11-2 with TRBJ2-3, with 11 bases that match TRBD2. This CDR3 is built from 16 residues. With V trimmed by 5 bases and J by 2 bases, 6 bases remained unmatched. In germline, CDR1 is SGHAT, CDR2 FQNNGV. As DNA, the CDR3 is TGTGCCAGCAGCCCGGGACTAGCGGTAAACACAGATACGCAGTATTTT. Its translation: CASSPGLAVNTDTQYF.

This chain joins TRBV27 and TRBJ2-1; TRBD2 is a possible D gene (5 bases). CDR3 length equals 15 residues. The V end was cut by 4 bases, the J end by 5 bases, with 15 bases between. Germline CDR1 reads MNHEY; CDR2 reads SMNVEV (reference sequence). The CDR3 DNA reads TGTGCCAGCAGTTCCCCCCACCGGGGAGACAATGAGCAGTTCTTC. Residues: CASSSPHRGDNEQFF.

This chain uses TRBV15 with TRBJ1-6; 7 nucleotides match TRBD1. CDR3 length: 14 amino acids. CDR1 is LNHNV, CDR2 YYDKDF, per germline (reference sequence). Trimming at V came to 7 bases and at J to 7 bases, leaving 7 bases not matched to a gene. The CDR3 DNA reads as TGTGCCACCACCTCGGGGACAGAAAATTCACCCCTCCACTTT. Amino acid sequence: CATTSGTENSPLHF.

The V call is TRBV6-5, the J call TRBJ2-3; 11 bases are shared with TRBD1. Germline-derived CDR1 and CDR2 are MNHEY and SVGAGI. CDR3 length equals 15 residues. V was pared by 6 bases and J by 6 bases, with 8 bases of the junction left unmatched. CDR3 amino acids: CASRAGQGGLDTQYF. The DNA for the CDR3 is TGTGCCAGCAGGGCGGGACAGGGGGGGCTTGATACGCAGTATTTT.

The chain joins TRBV12-5 to TRBJ2-3; 7 positions agree with TRBD2. This CDR3 has 18 residues. Per germline, CDR1 LGHNT and CDR2 FRNRAP. V lost 2 bases to trimming and J lost 2 bases; unmatched junction nucleotides: 13. This chain's CDR3 is CASGLPRGLAAFTDTQYF. For the CDR3, the DNA is TGTGCTAGTGGTTTGCCTCGAGGGCTAGCGGCTTTCACAGATACGCAGTATTTT.

J is TRBJ2-5 and V is TRBV5-1, with TRBD1 as a possible D gene (8 bases). The V end lost 2 bases, the J end lost 2 bases, and 10 bases lay between the germline ends. The germline gives CDR1 SGHRS, CDR2 YFSETQ. The CDR3 runs 14 residues. CDR3 bases: TGCGCCAGCAGCTTACAGGGGGGGCAAGAGACCCAGTACTTC. The encoded protein is CASSLQGGQETQYF.